This T cell receptor (beta chain) is drawn from a study of radiotherapy plus CTLA-4 blockade in lung cancer. Lung cancer patients with chemo-refractory metastatic non-small-cell disease were given focal radiation plus CTLA-4 blockade with ipilimumab. The germline V gene encodes CDR1 SGHVS and CDR2 FQNEAQ. The CDR3 runs 18 residues. The protocol was immunoSEQ multiplex PCR, while the TCRdb copy is restricted to in-frame clones and leaves out a portion. The profile shows about 60,000 clones, about 72% of them singletons. Whole-study results and caveats: Interferon-beta and early blood T cell clone dynamics reportedly predicted response best.

A word on this clone: The antigen is undetermined.

This chain connects TRBV7-8 to TRBJ2-5; TRBD1 aligns across 8 bases. The last part of the DNA fits TRBJ2-7 better; the J call may be wrong. This specimen was peripheral blood, taken from a patient treated with radiotherapy plus ipilimumab. The source of this sequence is a human donor with non-small cell lung cancer who had a complete response to radiotherapy plus ipilimumab. In DNA, the CDR3 is TGTGCCAGCAGCGCCCGATCCTCAGTACAGGGGGGTTCCTACGAGCAGTACTTC. It translates to CASSARSSVQGGSYEQYF.